The 15 T cell receptor beta chains below come from one sample, sequenced in a study of read filtering for tumor transcriptome and immune sequencing. The library was built from about 400 ng RNA with molecular barcoded adaptors for alpha/delta and beta/gamma chains. TCRdb redid the calling of the reads with MiXCR, one entry per CDR3 protein. The table lists about 970 distinct CDR3 sequences, more than 65% of them singletons. Sequencing input: a population of CD138-negative cells sorted from bone marrow. The receptors derive from a donor aged 40 or over with multiple myeloma. This table probably holds off-target reads from a library built for another chain.

The rearrangement joins TRBV30 to TRBJ2-1; 9 bases map to TRBD2. The germline V gene encodes CDR1 GTSNPN and CDR2 SVGIG (reference sequence). This CDR3 is 14 amino acids long. The ends lost 0 bases at V and 7 bases at J; junction bases unmatched: 4. CDR3: CAWSVWLAGNEQFF. The CDR3 nucleotides are TGTGCCTGGAGTGTTTGGCTAGCGGGGAATGAGCAGTTCTTC.

This clonotype was observed once. The chain carries TRBV3-1 and TRBJ2-4; 11 positions match TRBD1. Germline CDR1 reads LGHDT; CDR2 reads YNNKEL (reference sequence). CDR3 length: 18 amino acids. With 0 bases clipped from V and 6 bases from J, the junction kept 10 bases outside the gene matches. The CDR3 reads CASSQDTGQGVSRNIQYF. The CDR3 DNA is TGTGCCAGCAGCCAAGATACGGGACAGGGGGTTTCGAGAAACATTCAGTACTTC.

The chain employs TRBV6-6 and TRBJ2-7, with 8 bases lining up with TRBD2. The V and J ends lost 6 bases and 0 bases, in that order; junction bases with no gene match: 4. Germline-derived CDR1 and CDR2 are MNHNY and SVGAGI (reference sequence). This CDR3 has 14 residues. The CDR3 DNA sequence: TGTGCCAGCAGCGGGACTAGAAGCTCCTACGAGCAGTACTTC. Encoded protein: CASSGTRSSYEQYF.

This clonotype was seen more than once but under ten times. The J gene is TRBJ1-2, the V gene TRBV29-1; 7 nucleotides line up with TRBD1. The CDR3 totals 11 residues. CDR1 is SQVTM, CDR2 ANQGSEA, per germline. The V gene end was trimmed by 3 bases and the J gene end by 10 bases; junction bases not matched to a gene: 5. The CDR3 protein is CSVERGLDYTF. The CDR3 DNA reads as TGCAGCGTTGAGAGGGGGCTGGACTACACCTTC.

The rearrangement uses TRBV20-1 and TRBJ2-7; 7 positions match TRBD1. CDR1 is DFQATT and CDR2 is SNEGSKA in the germline V gene (reference sequence). After removal of 1 base from V and 4 bases from J, the junction contained 4 bases not matched to a gene. This CDR3 comprises 13 residues. DNA of the CDR3: TGCAGTGCTAGAGTCAACAGGGGTTACGAGCAGTACTTC. This gives the protein CSARVNRGYEQYF.

V and J are TRBV5-6 and TRBJ1-1; a weak D match, TRBD1 (5 bases). The CDR3 is 13 amino acids. V lost 1 base to trimming and J lost 4 bases, with 8 bases between them. Germline V gives CDR1 SGHDT, CDR2 YYEEEE. CDR3: CASSLLRGTEAFF. CDR3 sequence (DNA): TGTGCCAGCAGCTTGTTGAGGGGCACTGAAGCTTTCTTT.

The sample holds a few counts of this clonotype. The rearrangement uses TRBV19 and TRBJ2-1, with D uncertain. CDR1 and CDR2 (germline): LNHDA, SQIVND (reference sequence). The CDR3 sequence is 13 residues long. V was shortened by 3 bases and J by 3 bases, with 6 bases between the two germline ends. The CDR3 here is CASSIDNYNEQFF. CDR3 nucleotide sequence: TGTGCCAGTAGTATTGACAACTACAATGAGCAGTTCTTC.

The V call is TRBV20-1, the J call TRBJ2-1; 8 nucleotides align to TRBD1. The CDR3 is made up of 13 amino acids. Germline lookup yields CDR1 DFQATT and CDR2 SNEGSKA (reference sequence). The junction had 7 bases not matched to a gene; V was cut back by 5 bases and J by 7 bases. CDR3 sequence (DNA): TGCAGTGCTGGGCTGGACAGGGAAAATGAGCAGTTCTTC. Amino acids: CSAGLDRENEQFF.

The chain couples TRBV20-1 to TRBJ1-6; 11 bases map to TRBD1. From germline, CDR1 is DFQATT and CDR2 SNEGSKA (reference sequence). This CDR3 comprises 17 residues. V shed 6 bases and J 5 bases; nucleotides not matched to a gene: 12. CDR3 DNA: TGCAGTGCAAAACCGCCCAGGGACAGGGGGAATAATTCACCCCTCCACTTT. Its protein is CSAKPPRDRGNNSPLHF.

This chain connects TRBV12-3 or TRBV12-4 to TRBJ2-4, with unresolved D. V was clipped by 11 bases and J by 0 bases, with 14 bases between them. The CDR3 is 14 residues long. The CDR3 sequence: CAWIPGLAKNIQYF. CDR3 DNA: TGTGCCTGGATCCCAGGTCTAGCCAAAAACATTCAGTACTTC.

The CDR3 reads CSARSSGRNEQFF. The CDR3 DNA is TGCAGTGCTAGGTCTAGCGGGAGGAATGAGCAGTTCTTC. The chain joins TRBV20-1 to TRBJ2-1, with TRBD2 identical over 11 bases. The CDR3 covers 13 residues. Germline V gene data show CDR1 as DFQATT and CDR2 as SNEGSKA (reference sequence). V trimming: 3 bases; J trimming: 7 bases; junction bases outside the gene matches: 2.

This sequence joins TRBV11-2 and TRBJ2-1; 9 nucleotides align to TRBD2. This CDR3 contains 15 residues. The V gene's germline CDR1 is SGHAT and CDR2 FQNNGV. J was trimmed by 6 bases and V by 4 bases; bases with no gene match: 7. CDR3 sequence (DNA): TGTGCCAGCAGCTCCCTAAGCGGGAGGATCAATGAGCAGTTCTTC. Protein product: CASSSLSGRINEQFF.

This clonotype was counted between two and nine times. The rearrangement joins TRBV27 to TRBJ1-1; TRBD1 agrees at 8 bases. The CDR3 has 15 residues. After removal of 5 bases from V and 4 bases from J, the junction contained 9 bases not matched to a gene. Per the germline V gene, CDR1 is MNHEY and CDR2 is SMNVEV (reference sequence). The CDR3 sequence: CASSPRQGMGTEAFF. The CDR3 DNA is TGTGCCAGCAGTCCCCGACAGGGGATGGGCACTGAAGCTTTCTTT.

This clonotype was recorded a few times. The chain has TRBV11-2 and TRBJ2-1; 10 bases are a match to TRBD2. Germline trimming cut 5 bases from V and 3 bases from J; bases unmatched to any gene: 7. Germline CDR1 SGHAT, CDR2 FQNNGV. CDR3 length: 16 amino acids. The DNA for the CDR3 is TGTGCCAGCAGCACACTAGCGGGACTTTTCTACAATGAGCAGTTCTTC. This codes for CASSTLAGLFYNEQFF.

The chain joins TRBV4-1 to TRBJ2-1; TRBD2 matches 10 bases. CDR3 length: 16 residues. The V gene's germline CDR1 is MGHRA and CDR2 YSYEKL. V trimming: 0 bases; J trimming: 10 bases; junction bases outside the gene matches: 9. The CDR3: CASSQDKGLAGVEQFF. CDR3 nucleotide sequence: TGCGCCAGCAGCCAAGATAAGGGCCTAGCGGGAGTGGAGCAGTTCTTC.